Presented here are 4 T cell receptor beta chains from one specimen sequenced in a study of B cell selection in AIRE deficiency. Only in-frame clones appear in the TCRdb table, and some are missing; sequencing was by immunoSEQ multiplex PCR. The sample lists about 21,000 clones; about 95% were seen once. Regulatory T cells were sorted as CD4+CD25hiCD127low/negative. The sample consisted of Tregs sorted from PBMCs. The source is a human donor with AIRE deficiency.

The chain has TRBV7-2 and TRBJ2-5; D is uncertain. In germline, CDR1 is SGHTA, CDR2 FQGNSA. Trimming cost V 7 bases and J 4 bases, with 7 bases left between them. This CDR3 region has 11 residues. CDR3 region: CASTIRETQYF. DNA for the CDR3: TGTGCCAGCACCATACGAGAGACCCAGTACTTC. Based on the CDR3 plus reference TRBV7-2 and TRBJ2-5, the full variable domain is GAGVSQSPSNKVTEKGKDVELRCDPISGHTALYWYRQSLGQGLEFLIYFQGNSAPDKSGLPSDRFSAERTGGSVSTLTIQRTQQEDSAVYLCASTIRETQYFGPGTRLLVL.

Here the CDR3 DNA reads TGTGCCAGCAGCTTAGCCTTCCTCGACAGAAACGGCTACACCTTC. This sequence encodes CASSLAFLDRNGYTF. The chain employs TRBV7-2 and TRBJ1-2, with D possibly matching TRBD1 (5 bases). The CDR3 length is 15 residues. In germline, CDR1 is SGHTA, CDR2 FQGNSA. Trimming shortened V by 0 bases and J by 8 bases, and 16 bases separated the two germline ends.

This clone was observed once. V is TRBV6-1 and J is TRBJ2-7, with D possibly being TRBD1 (5 bases). The CDR3 is 14 amino acids. Trimming cost V 4 bases and J 2 bases, with 12 bases left between them. CDR1 is MNHNS, CDR2 SASEGT, per germline. CDR3 sequence: CASSVGQGAYEQYF. CDR3 DNA sequence: TGTGCCAGCAGTGTAGGGCAGGGCGCCTACGAGCAGTACTTC.

This clone was observed a few times. This rearrangement joins TRBV30 to TRBJ1-1; TRBD1 matches 10 bases. CDR1 is GTSNPN, CDR2 SVGIG, per germline (reference sequence). V shed 3 bases, J shed 10 bases, and the junction held 11 bases outside the gene matches. The CDR3 contains 14 residues. The CDR3 sequence: CAWSGQGGFFGAFF. In DNA form, the CDR3 reads TGTGCCTGGAGCGGACAGGGGGGGTTTTTCGGAGCTTTCTTT.